The clone carrying this T cell receptor beta chain has at least ten counts. Its antigen is undetermined. This sample is drawn from a study of T-cell reconstitution after alpha-beta-depleted transplantation in children. Molecular barcoding with unique molecular identifiers was used for the TCRbeta library. From the PCR reads, TCRdb called clonotypes with MiXCR, one entry per CDR3 protein. This table holds around 700,000 distinct CDR3 sequences, under 15% found once. Overall study findings and caveats: T-cell numbers and diversity one year post-transplant derived largely from freshly generated T cells. Alpha-beta T cells present about two months after transplant were reported to originate from several hundred expanded graft clones. There were some patients whose high TCRbeta diversity at day 60 came from surviving recipient T cells and thymic progenitors.

V was pared by 3 bases and J by 5 bases, with 13 bases between. Germline assignment: CDR1 SQVTM and CDR2 ANQGSEA. CDR3 length: 13 residues. This chain connects TRBV29-1 to TRBJ2-5, with D possibly TRBD1 on 5 matching bases. This material consisted of PBMCs, taken before TCRalphabeta/CD19-depleted stem cell transplant. The TCR comes from a girl aged 2 to 10 with congenital amegakaryocytic thrombocytopenia, due to receive a stem cell transplant. The CDR3 region has the DNA TGCAGCGTTGACCTTCAGGGCCGGGAGACCCAGTACTTC. Translation: CSVDLQGRETQYF. Combining the CDR3 with reference TRBV29-1 and TRBJ2-5 gives the whole variable domain SAVISQKPSRDICQRGTSLTIQCQVDSQVTMMFWYRQQPGQSLTLIATANQGSEATYESGFVIDKFPISRPNLTFSTLTVSNMSPEDSSIYLCSVDLQGRETQYFGPGTRLLVL.